The 17 T cell receptor beta chains given below trace back to one sample, sequenced in a study of beta chain features in type 1 diabetes (dated by TCRdb to the late 2010s). Library preparation was by the immunoSEQ multiplex PCR assay. All of the isolated RNA was reverse transcribed with the High Capacity cDNA Reverse Transcription Kit, so expressed TCRB transcripts were sequenced. TCRdb retrieved this table from immuneACCESS and kept in-frame rearrangements only. Not all clones are present; in checked studies, unresolved V genes account for under half, and no reason is known for the remainder. The sample table shows a few hundred thousand clones, and more than 11% are seen once. The ten top clones hold roughly 0.038% of the sample. The sequencing sample was made of naive CD4+ T cells from blood. The sample's cell subset or site label is to be understood as: true naive CD4+ T cells. These receptors were obtained from a man aged 25-40 years in good health.

Only a few counts were recorded for this clone. The J gene is TRBJ1-5, the V gene TRBV30; the D is unclear. Trimming pared 5 bases from V and 2 bases from J, leaving 10 bases between. The V gene's germline CDR1 is GTSNPN and CDR2 SVGIG (reference sequence). The CDR3 runs 13 residues. This CDR3 reads CAWALEGNQPQHF. The CDR3 bases are TGTGCCTGGGCCCTCGAGGGCAATCAGCCCCAGCATTTT.

V usage is TRBV2 and J usage is TRBJ2-2, with no clear D. Germline CDR1 reads SNHLY; CDR2 reads FYNNEI. The CDR3 runs 14 residues. V lost 7 bases and J 0 bases, leaving 9 bases between the germline ends. The CDR3: CASKARTNTGELFF. CDR3 in DNA: TGTGCCAGCAAGGCTAGAACGAACACCGGGGAGCTGTTTTTT.

The CDR3 DNA reads TGTGCCAGCAGCCTTGGTAAGGGGAACTACAATGAGCAGTTCTTC. Protein sequence: CASSLGKGNYNEQFF. This chain joins TRBV9 and TRBJ2-1; weak D call: TRBD1 (5 bases). CDR3 length: 15 residues. Trimming pared 4 bases from V and 3 bases from J, leaving 14 bases between. Germline V CDR1 and CDR2: SGDLS, YYNGEE. Using reference TRBV9 and TRBJ2-1 for the parts outside the CDR3, the full variable domain is DSGVTQTPKHLITATGQRVTLRCSPRSGDLSVYWYQQSLDQGLQFLIQYYNGEERAKGNILERFSAQQFPDLHSELNLSSLELGDSALYFCASSLGKGNYNEQFFGPGTRLTVL.

The rearrangement links TRBV15 to TRBJ2-1; tentatively, D is TRBD1 (7 bases). The CDR3 is 14 amino acids. Germline CDR1 reads LNHNV; CDR2 reads YYDKDF (reference sequence). V was cut by 0 bases and J by 12 bases, with 15 bases left in between. The CDR3 is CATSRDRAGGTQFF. The CDR3 coding sequence is TGTGCCACCAGCAGAGATAGGGCAGGGGGGACGCAGTTCTTC. The whole variable domain, remainder taken from reference TRBV15 and TRBJ2-1, is DAMVIQNPRYQVTQFGKPVTLSCSQTLNHNVMYWYQQKSSQAPKLLFHYYDKDFNNEADTPDNFQSRRPNTSFCFLDIRSPGLGDTAMYLCATSRDRAGGTQFFGPGTRLTVL.

This rearrangement joins TRBV10-3 to TRBJ2-7; a weak D match, TRBD2 (6 bases). Looked up from germline, CDR1 is ENHRY and CDR2 is SYGVKD. V shed 3 bases and J shed 4 bases, with 13 bases lying between them. The CDR3 consists of 14 residues. The CDR3 nucleotides read TGTGCCATCAGTGACCTCGGGGGAGAGTACGAGCAGTACTTC. This sequence encodes CAISDLGGEYEQYF.

This chain joins TRBV19 and TRBJ2-4; 9 bases map to TRBD2. The V gene's germline CDR1 is LNHDA and CDR2 SQIVND (reference sequence). Trimming took 7 bases from V and 3 from J; bases not matched to a gene: 19. This CDR3 region has 19 residues. CDR3 loop: CASIGLSIAGGLGKNIQYF. The DNA for the CDR3 is TGTGCCAGTATCGGCCTCTCGATCGCGGGAGGGCTAGGCAAAAACATTCAGTACTTC.

This clone was detected a few times. The chain employs TRBV7-2 and TRBJ1-4; D gene uncertain. CDR3 length: 13 amino acids. The germline V gene has CDR1 SGHTA and CDR2 FQGNSA. Trimming removed 1 base from V and 7 bases from J, with 7 bases in between. The chain's CDR3 is CASSLVRTEKLFF. As DNA, the CDR3 is TGTGCCAGCAGCTTAGTGCGGACTGAAAAACTGTTTTTT. The variable domain in full, completed from reference TRBV7-2 and TRBJ1-4, reads GAGVSQSPSNKVTEKGKDVELRCDPISGHTALYWYRQSLGQGLEFLIYFQGNSAPDKSGLPSDRFSAERTGGSVSTLTIQRTQQEDSAVYLCASSLVRTEKLFFGSGTQLSVL.

The gene calls are TRBV14 and TRBJ2-7; D possibly corresponds to TRBD2 (6 bases). The germline V and J ends were trimmed by 1 base and 7 bases, with 14 bases remaining between them. The CDR3 contains 14 residues. Looked up from germline, CDR1 is SGHDN and CDR2 is FVKESK. This CDR3 is CASSQVGGMGEQYV. The CDR3 DNA reads as TGTGCCAGCAGCCAAGTTGGCGGGATGGGGGAGCAGTACGTC.

The V gene is TRBV28, the J gene TRBJ1-2, with 10 positions matching TRBD1. Trimming at V came to 7 bases and at J to 2 bases, leaving 4 bases not matched to a gene. Per germline, CDR1 MDHEN and CDR2 SYDVKM. The CDR3 is 14 residues long. The CDR3 reads CASTQGQGNYGYTF. DNA for the CDR3: TGTGCCAGCACCCAGGGACAGGGGAACTATGGCTACACCTTC.

The rearrangement joins TRBV2 to TRBJ1-1, with TRBD1 matching over 11 bases. CDR1 is SNHLY and CDR2 is FYNNEI in the germline V gene. With 7 bases clipped from V and 7 bases from J, the junction kept 8 bases outside the gene matches. CDR3 size: 14 residues. In DNA form, the CDR3 reads TGTGCCAGCACCACCGAGGGGACAGGGGGTGAAGCTTTCTTT. It is translated as CASTTEGTGGEAFF. Combining the CDR3 with reference TRBV2 and TRBJ1-1 gives the whole variable domain EPEVTQTPSHQVTQMGQEVILRCVPISNHLYFYWYRQILGQKVEFLVSFYNNEISEKSEIFDDQFSVERPDGSNFTLKIRSTKLEDSAMYFCASTTEGTGGEAFFGQGTRLTVV.

This clone was observed a few times. The genes are TRBV9 and TRBJ2-2, with a possible D match to TRBD2 (6 bases). Between the trimmed V and J ends, which lost 4 bases and 0 bases, there was a span of 25 bases. This CDR3 is 20 amino acids long. Looked up from germline, CDR1 is SGDLS and CDR2 is YYNGEE. CDR3 sequence (DNA): TGTGCCAGCAGCCCCCAGGCGGGATTCAACATTTTCGCGAACACCGGGGAGCTGTTTTTT. Encoded protein: CASSPQAGFNIFANTGELFF.

The V gene is TRBV30, the J gene TRBJ1-3; a weak D match, TRBD1 (6 bases). CDR1 and CDR2 from the germline V gene are GTSNPN and SVGIG (reference sequence). The CDR3 runs to 16 residues. Trimming shortened V by 0 bases and J by 0 bases, and 12 bases separated the two germline ends. CDR3 protein: CAWSVPGGISGNTIYF. The CDR3 DNA reads as TGTGCCTGGAGTGTCCCTGGGGGCATCTCTGGAAACACCATATATTTT.

This clone was counted a few times. The rearrangement joins TRBV5-1 to TRBJ1-2, with D tentatively TRBD1 (5 bases). The CDR3 covers 14 residues. Trimming shortened V by 4 bases and J by 7 bases, and 17 bases separated the two germline ends. Germline V gene sequence: CDR1 SGHRS, CDR2 YFSETQ. CDR3 coding DNA: TGCGCCAGCAGCCCGGCCCCTCCGACAGTTGGCTACACCTTC. This sequence encodes CASSPAPPTVGYTF.

This clone showed up just a few times. The chain recombines TRBV30 with TRBJ1-5, with TRBD1 as a possible D gene (5 bases). Per the germline V gene, CDR1 is GTSNPN and CDR2 is SVGIG (reference sequence). Trimming took off 0 bases at V and 13 bases at J, with 13 bases between the two ends. The CDR3 extends over 12 amino acids. CDR3 loop: CAWSVSGAEQHF. The CDR3 DNA follows: TGTGCCTGGAGTGTAAGTGGGGCAGAACAGCATTTT.

This clone occurred a few times. This chain links TRBV19 with TRBJ2-3; no clear D gene. The CDR3 spans 14 residues. Germline-derived CDR1 and CDR2 are LNHDA and SQIVND (reference sequence). Trimming removed 5 bases at V and 5 bases at J, with 14 bases between. CDR3 DNA sequence: TGTGCCAGTAGTCCACGCTACCAAAGAGATACGCAGTATTTT. Amino acids: CASSPRYQRDTQYF.

The chain joins TRBV5-1 to TRBJ1-4; a possible D gene is TRBD1 (6 bases). Trimming took 2 bases from V and 5 from J, leaving 16 bases between them. The CDR3 is 16 amino acids. Germline CDR1 SGHRS, CDR2 YFSETQ. The CDR3 protein is CASSFPPGHGNEKLFF. The CDR3 DNA sequence: TGCGCCAGCAGCTTTCCCCCGGGACATGGGAATGAAAAACTGTTTTTT.

V and J are TRBV7-2 and TRBJ1-2, with D perhaps matching TRBD1 (5 bases). Trimming removed 5 bases from V and 6 bases from J, with 13 bases in between. The CDR3 consists of 13 residues. Per germline, CDR1 SGHTA and CDR2 FQGNSA. CDR3 loop: CASSPNPGHGYTF. The CDR3 DNA is TGTGCCAGCAGCCCGAATCCGGGGCATGGCTACACCTTC.